The T cell receptor beta chain described here comes from a study of blood T cells in healthy people across ages. CDR1 MNHNS and CDR2 SASEGT come from the germline V gene. This CDR3 contains 19 residues. Trimming removed 6 bases from V and 0 bases from J; junction bases left unmatched: 14. Points on this clonotype: The antigen remains undetermined.

The study's findings and limits: In older individuals, TCR beta diversity per million T cells was lower, falling roughly linearly with age.

Through a sample-barcoded 5' primer and a J-beta primer mix, a second PCR was run for about 6 to 12 cycles. TCRdb passed the 5' RACE reads through MiXCR, listing each CDR3 protein once. The sample has around 780,000 distinct CDR3 sequences; approximately 53% are singletons. The sequenced sample consisted of blood. The chain recombines TRBV6-1 with TRBJ2-1, with TRBD2 matching over 10 bases. The sequence came from a man aged 35 to 55 in good health. CDR3 amino acids: CASSRGSGGSPSSYNEQFF. The CDR3 DNA sequence: TGTGCCAGCAGCCGCGGTAGCGGGGGGTCCCCTTCCTCCTACAATGAGCAGTTCTTC.